These 26 T cell receptor beta chains were all obtained from the same sample, sequenced in a study of early T cells in non-severe SARS-CoV-2 infection. TCRdb redid the calling of the 5' RACE reads with MiXCR, one entry per CDR3 protein. The sample consists of roughly 55,000 distinct CDR3 sequences, 6.2% of them appearing once. The sample taken for sequencing was whole blood. These TCRs come from an adult who was a healthcare worker with PCR-confirmed SARS-CoV-2 infection or an uninfected control (not recorded which).

This clonotype was seen many times. This chain uses TRBV19 with TRBJ2-3; D call uncertain. V lost 4 bases to trimming and J lost 5 bases, with 16 bases between them. The CDR3 sequence is 15 residues long. CDR1 and CDR2 (germline): LNHDA, SQIVND (reference sequence). CDR3 region: CASSTSDIEVDTQYF. CDR3 nucleotides: TGTGCCAGTAGTACCAGTGACATTGAGGTAGATACGCAGTATTTT.

The chain carries TRBV7-2 and TRBJ1-5; D not resolved. This CDR3 is built from 14 residues. Trimming took off 5 bases at V and 7 bases at J, with 15 bases between the two ends. Germline V gene sequence: CDR1 SGHTA, CDR2 FQGNSA. The CDR3 reads CASSPNRYNQPQHF. The CDR3 region has the DNA TGTGCCAGCAGCCCAAACCGGTACAACCAGCCCCAGCATTTT.

This clonotype has ten or more counts. This chain links TRBV7-2 with TRBJ1-1; D not resolved. Germline lookup yields CDR1 SGHTA and CDR2 FQGNSA. The V end was cut by 3 bases, the J end by 2 bases, with 16 bases between. This CDR3 contains 16 residues. The CDR3 here is CASSLDPRAVNTEAFF. The CDR3 DNA reads as TGTGCCAGCAGCTTGGACCCCCGGGCGGTAAACACTGAAGCTTTCTTT.

This clonotype was recorded many times. The chain recombines TRBV15 with TRBJ2-3; no reliable D call. The CDR3 spans 16 residues. Germline CDR1 is LNHNV and CDR2 is YYDKDF (reference sequence). V lost 3 bases to trimming and J lost 1 base, with 14 bases between them. DNA for the CDR3: TGTGCCACCAGCAGGCGGTTGGCTAGAGGCACAGATACGCAGTATTTT. Translation: CATSRRLARGTDTQYF.

This clonotype was seen repeatedly, ten times or more. V and J are TRBV20-1 and TRBJ1-6; TRBD1 matches 7 bases. Unmatched junction bases numbered 4, after V lost 4 bases and J lost 7 bases. Looked up from germline, CDR1 is DFQATT and CDR2 is SNEGSKA (reference sequence). The CDR3 is 13 amino acids. CDR3 bases: TGCAGTGCTAAGGGACAGCCGAATTCACCCCTCCACTTT. It encodes CSAKGQPNSPLHF.

The chain combines TRBV6-6 with TRBJ2-1, with TRBD2 identical over 10 bases. Losses at the gene ends were 6 bases for V and 2 bases for J; bases not matched to a gene: 7. The CDR3 is 16 amino acids. The germline CDR1 and CDR2 sequences are MNHNY and SVGAGI (reference sequence). In DNA form, the CDR3 reads TGTGCCAGCAGCCGGGCTCTAGCGGGGGCCTACAATGAGCAGTTCTTC. Translated, it gives CASSRALAGAYNEQFF.

The table lists this clonotype with many counts. The rearrangement uses TRBV12-3 or TRBV12-4 and TRBJ2-1; 8 bases line up with TRBD1. The CDR3 covers 17 residues. The J segment lost 3 bases and the V segment lost 4 bases, leaving 11 bases of the junction unmatched. The CDR3 nucleotides are TGTGCCAGCAGTTCGGGAAAGCAGGGGGCAATCTACAATGAGCAGTTCTTC. Translating gives CASSSGKQGAIYNEQFF.

The chain combines TRBV7-2 with TRBJ2-6; D is ambiguous. CDR3 length equals 14 residues. Germline V gene lookup returns CDR1 SGHTA and CDR2 FQGNSA. V was pared by 3 bases and J by 1 base, with 4 bases between. The CDR3 DNA sequence: TGTGCCAGCAGCTTTGGTTCTGGGGCCAACGTCCTGACTTTC. It yields the protein CASSFGSGANVLTF.

This clonotype is medium-sized by share. Here the CDR3 reads CASSLTGSEQYF. As DNA, the CDR3 is TGCGCCAGCAGCTTAACAGGGTCCGAGCAGTACTTC. V gene TRBV5-1 combines with J gene TRBJ2-7; TRBD1 is a possible D gene (6 bases). Germline CDR1 reads SGHRS; CDR2 reads YFSETQ. This CDR3 is 12 amino acids long. Trimming removed 2 bases at V and 6 bases at J, with 9 bases between.

In its sample, this clonotype was seen many times. The J gene is TRBJ1-1, the V gene TRBV29-1; D uncertain. The V end lost 3 bases, the J end lost 6 bases, and 20 bases lay between the germline ends. Looked up from germline, CDR1 is SQVTM and CDR2 is ANQGSEA. This CDR3 comprises 15 residues. The CDR3 DNA is TGCAGCGTTGATGCTGGCGGCGGAGGATGGGCTGAAGCTTTCTTT. Encoded protein: CSVDAGGGGWAEAFF.

This clonotype was recorded a few times. This chain joins TRBV5-6 and TRBJ1-6; D is undetermined. Trimming took 2 bases from V and 7 from J, leaving 16 bases between them. CDR3 length: 16 amino acids. CDR1 is SGHDT, CDR2 YYEEEE, per germline. CDR3 loop: CASSFRSYRTNSPLHF. As DNA, the CDR3 is TGTGCCAGCAGCTTTCGGTCCTATCGGACGAATTCACCCCTCCACTTT. Supplemented by reference TRBV5-6 and TRBJ1-6, the full variable domain reads DAGVTQSPTHLIKTRGQQVTLRCSPKSGHDTVSWYQQALGQGPQFIFQYYEEEERQRGNFPDRFSGHQFPNYSSELNVNALLLGDSALYLCASSFRSYRTNSPLHFGNGTRLTVT.

In its sample, this clonotype was seen many times. The chain has TRBV11-3 and TRBJ1-6; a weak D match, TRBD1 (6 bases). With 5 bases removed from V and 4 bases from J, the gap between germline ends came to 12 bases. The CDR3 loop spans 15 amino acids. Per the germline V gene, CDR1 is SGHNT and CDR2 is YENEEA. The CDR3 loop is CASSLDRLYNSPLHF. DNA for the CDR3: TGTGCCAGCAGCCTCGACAGGCTATATAATTCACCCCTCCACTTT.

This rearrangement joins TRBV18 to TRBJ1-2; D is unclear. This CDR3 has 18 amino acids. V lost 3 bases and J 3 bases, leaving 23 bases between the germline ends. Germline V gives CDR1 KGHSH, CDR2 LQKENI. The CDR3 sequence: CASSPRQLQSTVDYGYTF. The CDR3 DNA reads TGTGCCAGCTCACCCCGCCAACTACAGAGCACCGTTGACTATGGCTACACCTTC. Full variable domain (remainder filled in from reference TRBV18 and TRBJ1-2): NAGVMQNPRHLVRRRGQEARLRCSPMKGHSHVYWYRQLPEEGLKFMVYLQKENIIDESGMPKERFSAEFPKEGPSILRIQQVVRGDSAAYFCASSPRQLQSTVDYGYTFGSGTRLTVV.

This clonotype occurred many times. The J gene is TRBJ2-7, the V gene TRBV23-1; 7 bases match TRBD2. TRBV23-1 is labeled an ORF, and its function is uncertain. This CDR3 region has 18 residues. Trimming at V came to 3 bases and at J to 5 bases, leaving 19 bases not matched to a gene. In nucleotides, the CDR3 is TGCGCCAGCAGTCAGGAAAATCGGTCTTGGGAGGGGTCGGACGAGCAGTACTTC. Its protein is CASSQENRSWEGSDEQYF.

This clonotype was observed many times. The chain employs TRBV6-5 and TRBJ2-7; TRBD1 matches 7 bases. The CDR3 runs to 13 residues. The germline V gene encodes CDR1 MNHEY and CDR2 SVGAGI. V dropped 1 base and J dropped 5; count of bases not matched to a gene: 2. The CDR3 nucleotides read TGTGCCAGCAGTTACTACAGGGGTAACGAGCAGTACTTC. Protein sequence: CASSYYRGNEQYF.

This clonotype was seen at least ten times. The V call is TRBV6-5, the J call TRBJ2-3, with TRBD2 matching over 9 bases. Germline V gene sequence: CDR1 MNHEY, CDR2 SVGAGI. The trim removed 8 bases at V and 3 bases at J, leaving 9 bases unmatched. The CDR3 totals 15 residues. This CDR3 is CASRGRGGPTDTQYF. Here the CDR3 DNA reads TGTGCCAGCCGTGGGCGGGGGGGCCCAACAGATACGCAGTATTTT.

The CDR3, as DNA: TGTGCCAGTAACCGACAGAACACTGAAGCTTTCTTT. Its translation: CASNRQNTEAFF. The V call is TRBV6-2 or TRBV6-3, the J call TRBJ1-1; D ambiguous. This CDR3 has 12 residues. V was pared by 9 bases and J by 1 base, with 9 bases between. Germline CDR1 MNHEY, CDR2 SVGEGT.

This clonotype was observed at least ten times. CDR3: CASPLPDGGQYF. The CDR3 nucleotides read TGCGCCAGCCCTCTACCCGACGGGGGGCAGTACTTC. The gene calls are TRBV4-3 and TRBJ2-7; tentative D call: TRBD2 (6 bases). The CDR3 is 12 amino acids. Germline CDR1 LGHNA, CDR2 YSLEER. The V end was cut by 8 bases, the J end by 9 bases, with 17 bases between.

This clonotype came up once. One base away lies a much larger clone, so this may be a sequencing read error. The chain is built from TRBV14 and TRBJ2-2; possibly TRBD2 for D (5 bases). The CDR3 runs to 13 residues. Germline assignment: CDR1 SGHDN and CDR2 FVKESK. The ends were cut back, 1 base at V and 10 bases at J, with 10 bases in the middle. The CDR3 nucleotides read TGTGCCAGCAGCCAAGCGGGGTCCGAGGAGCTGTTTTTT. It translates to CASSQAGSEELFF.

Many counts were recorded for this clonotype. The chain joins TRBV20-1 to TRBJ2-2; 15 nucleotides agree with TRBD2. The V gene end was trimmed by 1 base and the J gene end by 3 bases; junction bases not matched to a gene: 0. The CDR3 totals 16 residues. Germline CDR1 DFQATT, CDR2 SNEGSKA (reference sequence). CDR3 amino acids: CSARGTSGGDTGELFF. CDR3 sequence (DNA): TGCAGTGCTAGAGGGACTAGCGGGGGGGACACCGGGGAGCTGTTTTTT.

This clonotype was seen at least ten times. The chain carries TRBV24-1 and TRBJ1-5, with D unresolved. CDR1 is KGHDR and CDR2 is SFDVKD in the germline V gene. V lost 0 bases and J lost 7, with 12 bases in between. This CDR3 contains 15 residues. The CDR3 here is CATSDLDGGGQPQHF. DNA of the CDR3: TGTGCCACCAGTGATTTGGACGGAGGCGGACAGCCCCAGCATTTT.

This clonotype was seen a few times. The J gene is TRBJ2-3, the V gene TRBV7-2; 13 positions match TRBD2. Germline CDR1 reads SGHTA; CDR2 reads FQGNSA. The length of the CDR3 is 16 residues. After removal of 1 base from V and 7 bases from J, the junction contained 5 bases not matched to a gene. CDR3 protein: CASSLELAGGQNTQYF. The CDR3 DNA sequence: TGTGCCAGCAGCTTAGAACTAGCGGGGGGGCAAAATACGCAGTATTTT.

This clonotype has a handful of counts. The chain carries TRBV7-2 and TRBJ2-1; D is possibly TRBD1 (6 bases). V was trimmed by 3 bases and J by 9 bases, leaving 9 bases between them. The CDR3 loop spans 12 amino acids. The V gene's germline CDR1 is SGHTA and CDR2 FQGNSA. CDR3 DNA: TGTGCCAGCAGCTTGGGGGCGGGTGAGCAGTTCTTC. Its protein product is CASSLGAGEQFF.

The chain uses TRBV4-3 and TRBJ2-3, with a possible D match to TRBD2 (5 bases). There are 16 residues in the CDR3. Between the trimmed V and J ends, which lost 0 bases and 2 bases, there was a span of 12 bases. Germline V CDR1 and CDR2: LGHNA, YSLEER. CDR3 in amino acids: CASSQDGGGITDTQYF. CDR3 nucleotide sequence: TGCGCCAGCAGCCAAGATGGAGGCGGCATCACAGATACGCAGTATTTT.

This clonotype has a count of ten or more. The gene calls are TRBV20-1 and TRBJ2-7, with D unresolved. The CDR3 covers 14 residues. Germline-derived CDR1 and CDR2 are DFQATT and SNEGSKA (reference sequence). Trimming took off 0 bases at V and 0 bases at J, with 9 bases between the two ends. This CDR3 is CSARDQTSSYEQYF. Written as DNA, the CDR3 is TGCAGTGCTAGAGACCAGACGAGCTCCTACGAGCAGTACTTC.

This clonotype was picked up many times. The genes are TRBV6-1 and TRBJ2-7, with D perhaps matching TRBD2 (5 bases). The germline CDR1 and CDR2 sequences are MNHNS and SASEGT. This CDR3 region has 12 residues. V dropped 7 bases and J dropped 5 bases, with 12 bases sitting between them. Here the CDR3 reads CASIEGVDEQYF. The CDR3 region has the DNA TGTGCCAGCATTGAGGGTGTCGACGAGCAGTACTTC.